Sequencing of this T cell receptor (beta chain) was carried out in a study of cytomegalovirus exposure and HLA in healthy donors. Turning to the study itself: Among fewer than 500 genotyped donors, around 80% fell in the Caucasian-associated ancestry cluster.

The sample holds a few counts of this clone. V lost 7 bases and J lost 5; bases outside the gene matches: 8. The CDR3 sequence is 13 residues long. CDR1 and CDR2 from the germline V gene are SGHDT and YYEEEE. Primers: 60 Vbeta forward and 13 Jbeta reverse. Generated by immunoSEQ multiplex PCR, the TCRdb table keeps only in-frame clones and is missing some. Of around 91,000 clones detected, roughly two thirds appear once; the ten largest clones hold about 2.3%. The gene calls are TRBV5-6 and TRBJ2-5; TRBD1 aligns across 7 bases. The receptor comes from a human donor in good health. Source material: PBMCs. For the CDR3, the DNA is TGTGCCAGCCATAAAGTCAGGGGGGAGACCCAGTACTTC. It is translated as CASHKVRGETQYF.